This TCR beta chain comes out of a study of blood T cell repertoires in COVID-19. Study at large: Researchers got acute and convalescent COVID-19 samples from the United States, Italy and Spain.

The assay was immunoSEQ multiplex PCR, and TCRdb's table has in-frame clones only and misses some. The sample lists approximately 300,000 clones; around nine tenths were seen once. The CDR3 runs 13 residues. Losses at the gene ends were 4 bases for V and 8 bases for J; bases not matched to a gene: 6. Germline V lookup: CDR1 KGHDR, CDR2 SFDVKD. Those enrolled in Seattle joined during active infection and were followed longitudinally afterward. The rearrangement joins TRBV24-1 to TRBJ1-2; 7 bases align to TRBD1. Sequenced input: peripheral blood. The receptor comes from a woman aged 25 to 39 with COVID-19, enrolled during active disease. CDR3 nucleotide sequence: TGTGCCACCAGTGACCTAGACAGGGACGGCTACACCTTC. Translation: CATSDLDRDGYTF.